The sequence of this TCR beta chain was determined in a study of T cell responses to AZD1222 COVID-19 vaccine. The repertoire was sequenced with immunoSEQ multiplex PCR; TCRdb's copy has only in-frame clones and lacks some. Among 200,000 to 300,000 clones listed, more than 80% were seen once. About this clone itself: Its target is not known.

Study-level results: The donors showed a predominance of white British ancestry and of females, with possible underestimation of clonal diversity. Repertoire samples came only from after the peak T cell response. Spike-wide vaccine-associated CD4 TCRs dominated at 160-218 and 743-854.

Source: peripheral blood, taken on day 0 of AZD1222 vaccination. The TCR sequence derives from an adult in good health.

CDR3: CASSLPREAGDTEAFF. CDR3 in DNA: TGCGCCAGCAGTTTACCCAGGGAAGCTGGGGACACTGAAGCTTTCTTT. The chain employs TRBV10-1 and TRBJ1-1; D possibly corresponds to TRBD1 (5 bases). The V end was cut by 5 bases, the J end by 3 bases, with 19 bases between. Germline V gene sequence: CDR1 WNHNN, CDR2 SYGVQD (reference sequence). This CDR3 spans 16 amino acids.